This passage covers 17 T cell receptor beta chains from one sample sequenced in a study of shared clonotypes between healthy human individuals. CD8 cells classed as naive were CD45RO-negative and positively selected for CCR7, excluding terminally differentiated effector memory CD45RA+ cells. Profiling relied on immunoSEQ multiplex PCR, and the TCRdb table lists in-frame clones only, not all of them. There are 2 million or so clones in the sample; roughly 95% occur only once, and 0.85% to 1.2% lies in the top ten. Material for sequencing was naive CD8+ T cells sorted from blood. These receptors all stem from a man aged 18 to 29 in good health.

DNA of the CDR3: TGCGCCAGCAGCCAATCCCAAACTAATACCGGGGAGCTGTTTTTT. Residues: CASSQSQTNTGELFF. The V and J genes are TRBV4-1 and TRBJ2-2; D remains ambiguous. Looked up from germline, CDR1 is MGHRA and CDR2 is YSYEKL. The CDR3 covers 15 residues. Trimming stripped 2 bases from V and 5 bases from J, with 12 bases between.

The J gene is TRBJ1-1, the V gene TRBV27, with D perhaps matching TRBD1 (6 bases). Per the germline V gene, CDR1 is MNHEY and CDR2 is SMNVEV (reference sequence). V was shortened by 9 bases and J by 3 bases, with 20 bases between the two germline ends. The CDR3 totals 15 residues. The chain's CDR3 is CASRPQDSFDTEAFF. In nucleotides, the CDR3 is TGTGCCAGTAGACCCCAGGACAGCTTTGACACTGAAGCTTTCTTT.

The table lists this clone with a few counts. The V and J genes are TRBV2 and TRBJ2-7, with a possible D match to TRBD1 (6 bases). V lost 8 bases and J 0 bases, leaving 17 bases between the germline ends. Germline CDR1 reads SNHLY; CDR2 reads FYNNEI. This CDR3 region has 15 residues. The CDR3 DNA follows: TGTGCCAGCGTCTGGACAGTTCAAAGCTCCTACGAGCAGTACTTC. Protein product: CASVWTVQSSYEQYF.

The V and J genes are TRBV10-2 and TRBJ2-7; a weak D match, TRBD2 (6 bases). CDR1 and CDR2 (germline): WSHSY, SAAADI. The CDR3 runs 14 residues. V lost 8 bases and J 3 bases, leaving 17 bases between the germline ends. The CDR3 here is CASGEAAPNYEQYF. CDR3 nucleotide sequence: TGCGCCAGCGGGGAGGCAGCACCGAACTACGAGCAGTACTTC.

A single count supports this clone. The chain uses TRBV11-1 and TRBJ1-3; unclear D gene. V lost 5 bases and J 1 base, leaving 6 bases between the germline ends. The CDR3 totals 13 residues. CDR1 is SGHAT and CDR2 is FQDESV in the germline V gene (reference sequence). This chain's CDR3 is CASSPVSGNTIYF. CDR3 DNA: TGTGCCAGCAGCCCGGTGTCTGGAAACACCATATATTTT.

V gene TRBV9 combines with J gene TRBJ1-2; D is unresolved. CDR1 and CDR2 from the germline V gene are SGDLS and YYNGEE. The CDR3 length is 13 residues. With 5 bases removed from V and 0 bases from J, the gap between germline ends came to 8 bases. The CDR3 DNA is TGTGCCAGCAGATCGTTGGCTAACTATGGCTACACCTTC. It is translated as CASRSLANYGYTF.

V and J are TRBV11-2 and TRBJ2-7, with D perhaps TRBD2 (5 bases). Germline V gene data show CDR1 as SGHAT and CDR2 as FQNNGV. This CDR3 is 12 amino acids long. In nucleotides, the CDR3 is TGTTCTTCGGGGTCCCCCTCCTACGAGCAGTACTTC. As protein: CSSGSPSYEQYF.

CDR3 nucleotide sequence: TGTGCCAGCAGCTCCTGGTCGAACACCGGGGAGCTGTTTTTT. It encodes CASSSWSNTGELFF. The chain couples TRBV5-5 to TRBJ2-2, with D unresolved. This CDR3 is 14 amino acids long. Trimming cost V 3 bases and J 0 bases, with 6 bases left between them. Per the germline V gene, CDR1 is SGHKS and CDR2 is YYEKEE (reference sequence).

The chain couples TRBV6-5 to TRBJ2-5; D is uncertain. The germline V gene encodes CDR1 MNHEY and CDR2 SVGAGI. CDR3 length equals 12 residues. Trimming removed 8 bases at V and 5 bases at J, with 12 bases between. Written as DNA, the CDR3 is TGTGCCAGCGCAACGGCTGAGGAGACCCAGTACTTC. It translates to CASATAEETQYF.

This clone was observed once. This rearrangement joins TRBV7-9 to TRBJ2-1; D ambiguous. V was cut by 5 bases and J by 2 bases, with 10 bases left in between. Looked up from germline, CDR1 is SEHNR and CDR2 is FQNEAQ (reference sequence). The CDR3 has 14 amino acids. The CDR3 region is CASSPTSTYNEQFF. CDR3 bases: TGTGCCAGCAGCCCGACCAGTACCTACAATGAGCAGTTCTTC.

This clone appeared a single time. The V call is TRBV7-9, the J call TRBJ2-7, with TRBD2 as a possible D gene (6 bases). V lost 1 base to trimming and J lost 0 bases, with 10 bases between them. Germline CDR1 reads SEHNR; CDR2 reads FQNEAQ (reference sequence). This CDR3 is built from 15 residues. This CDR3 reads CASSLDGTPSYEQYF. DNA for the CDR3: TGTGCCAGCAGCTTAGACGGGACTCCCTCCTACGAGCAGTACTTC.

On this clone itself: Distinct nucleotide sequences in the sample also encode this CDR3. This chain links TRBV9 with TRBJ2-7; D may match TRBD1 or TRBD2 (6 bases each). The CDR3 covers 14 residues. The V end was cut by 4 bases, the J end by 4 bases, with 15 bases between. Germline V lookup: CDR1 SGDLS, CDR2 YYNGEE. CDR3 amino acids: CASSPSGATYEQYF. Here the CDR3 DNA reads TGTGCCAGCAGCCCCTCGGGGGCTACTTACGAGCAGTACTTC.

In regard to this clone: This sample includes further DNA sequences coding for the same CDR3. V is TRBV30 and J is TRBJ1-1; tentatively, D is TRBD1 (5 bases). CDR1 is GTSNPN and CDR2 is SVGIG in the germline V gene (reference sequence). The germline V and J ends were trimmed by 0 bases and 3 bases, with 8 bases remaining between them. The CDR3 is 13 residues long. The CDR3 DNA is TGTGCCTGGAGTGTATTCAGGGACACTGAAGCTTTCTTT. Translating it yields CAWSVFRDTEAFF. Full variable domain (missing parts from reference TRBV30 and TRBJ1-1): SQTIHQWPATLVQPVGSPLSLECTVEGTSNPNLYWYRQAAGRGLQLLFYSVGIGQISSEVPQNLSASRPQDRQFILSSKKLLLSDSGFYLCAWSVFRDTEAFFGQGTRLTVV.

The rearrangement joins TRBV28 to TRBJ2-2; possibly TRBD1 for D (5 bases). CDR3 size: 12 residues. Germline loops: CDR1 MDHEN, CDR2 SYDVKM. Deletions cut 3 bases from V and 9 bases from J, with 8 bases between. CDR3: CASSFPDRELFF. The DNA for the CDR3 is TGTGCCAGCAGTTTTCCGGACAGGGAGCTGTTTTTT.

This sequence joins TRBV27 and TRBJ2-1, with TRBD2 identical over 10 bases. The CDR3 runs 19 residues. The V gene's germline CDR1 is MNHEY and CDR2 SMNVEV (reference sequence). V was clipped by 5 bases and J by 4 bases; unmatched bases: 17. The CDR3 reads CASSQSGLAGAGWYNEQFF. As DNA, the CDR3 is TGTGCCAGCAGTCAATCGGGGCTAGCGGGAGCCGGTTGGTACAATGAGCAGTTCTTC.

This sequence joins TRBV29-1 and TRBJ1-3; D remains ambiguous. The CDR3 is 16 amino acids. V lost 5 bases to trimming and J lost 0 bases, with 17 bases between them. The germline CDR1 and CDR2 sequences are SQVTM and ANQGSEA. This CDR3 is CSVPLGLPVSGNTIYF. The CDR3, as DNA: TGCAGCGTTCCCTTAGGGCTCCCCGTCTCTGGAAACACCATATATTTT.

CDR3 in DNA: TGTGCCAGCAGTTTGGGGGCAGGGAAAACCTACGAGCAGTACTTC. Translated, it gives CASSLGAGKTYEQYF. The chain combines TRBV28 with TRBJ2-7; D possibly corresponds to TRBD1 (6 bases). This CDR3 comprises 15 residues. From germline, CDR1 is MDHEN and CDR2 SYDVKM. The ends were cut back, 3 bases at V and 2 bases at J, with 14 bases in the middle.